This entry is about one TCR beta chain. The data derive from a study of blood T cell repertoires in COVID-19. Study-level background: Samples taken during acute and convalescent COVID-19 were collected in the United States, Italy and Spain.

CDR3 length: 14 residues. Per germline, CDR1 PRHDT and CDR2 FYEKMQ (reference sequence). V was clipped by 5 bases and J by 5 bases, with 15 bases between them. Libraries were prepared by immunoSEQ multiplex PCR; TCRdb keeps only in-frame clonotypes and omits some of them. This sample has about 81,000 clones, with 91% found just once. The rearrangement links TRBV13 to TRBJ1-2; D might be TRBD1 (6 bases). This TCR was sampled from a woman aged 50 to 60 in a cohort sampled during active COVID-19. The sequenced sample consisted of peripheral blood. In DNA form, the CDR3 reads TGTGCCAGCAGCGTTGGGGGCACCCTTTATGGCTACACCTTC. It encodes CASSVGGTLYGYTF.